The 21 T cell receptor beta chains below were found in one sample sequenced in a study of blood T cells in healthy people across ages. With a J-beta primer mix and a sample-barcoded 5' primer, a second PCR ran about 7 to 12 cycles. In TCRdb, the 5' RACE reads were re-called with MiXCR into one record per CDR3 protein. Of roughly 800,000 distinct CDR3 sequences listed, roughly 64% were seen once; the top ten hold about 20%. Input material: blood. The receptors were gathered from a man younger than 45 in good health.

V gene TRBV20-1 combines with J gene TRBJ2-5; 7 positions agree with TRBD2. Trimming at V came to 3 bases and at J to 5 bases, leaving 9 bases not matched to a gene. The CDR3 length is 14 residues. CDR1 is DFQATT, CDR2 SNEGSKA, per germline (reference sequence). As DNA, the CDR3 is TGCAGTGCTAGGAGGGCGGGAGAAGGGGAGACCCAGTACTTC. Translating gives CSARRAGEGETQYF.

The chain recombines TRBV6-2 or TRBV6-3 with TRBJ2-5; 7 bases map to TRBD1. V shed 2 bases and J 2 bases; nucleotides not matched to a gene: 5. The CDR3 consists of 15 residues. Germline-derived CDR1 and CDR2 are MNHEY and SVGEGT. CDR3 loop: CASSYLGTAQETQYF. CDR3 sequence (DNA): TGTGCCAGCAGTTACCTTGGGACAGCTCAAGAGACCCAGTACTTC.

In its sample, this clonotype was seen a few times. The CDR3 sequence is CASSLKGTLSNYGYTF. In DNA form, the CDR3 reads TGTGCCAGCAGCTTAAAGGGTACCCTCTCTAACTATGGCTACACCTTC. This chain links TRBV7-2 with TRBJ1-2; the D is unclear. Trimming shortened V by 2 bases and J by 0 bases, and 13 bases separated the two germline ends. Germline CDR1 is SGHTA and CDR2 is FQGNSA. The CDR3 loop spans 16 amino acids. Combining the CDR3 with reference TRBV7-2 and TRBJ1-2 gives the whole variable domain GAGVSQSPSNKVTEKGKDVELRCDPISGHTALYWYRQSLGQGLEFLIYFQGNSAPDKSGLPSDRFSAERTGGSVSTLTIQRTQQEDSAVYLCASSLKGTLSNYGYTFGSGTRLTVV.

This clonotype was observed many times. V usage is TRBV5-6 and J usage is TRBJ2-7; possibly TRBD1 or TRBD2 for D (5 bases each). V lost 1 base and J 3 bases, leaving 11 bases between the germline ends. Looked up from germline, CDR1 is SGHDT and CDR2 is YYEEEE. The CDR3 consists of 14 residues. Here the CDR3 DNA reads TGTGCCAGCAGCTTGTTGGGGGTTCTCTACGAGCAGTACTTC. Protein: CASSLLGVLYEQYF. Drawing the rest from reference TRBV5-6 and TRBJ2-7, the complete variable domain is DAGVTQSPTHLIKTRGQQVTLRCSPKSGHDTVSWYQQALGQGPQFIFQYYEEEERQRGNFPDRFSGHQFPNYSSELNVNALLLGDSALYLCASSLLGVLYEQYFGPGTRLTVT.

This clonotype was recorded at least ten times. Relative to the germline gene, one junction end is altered; a read error may explain this. The CDR3 here is CASSRYNEQFF. The CDR3 DNA sequence: TGCGCCAGCAGCCGATACAATGAGCAGTTCTTC. The gene calls are TRBV3-1 and TRBJ2-1; no clear D gene. The length of the CDR3 is 11 residues. Per germline, CDR1 LGHDT and CDR2 YNNKEL (reference sequence).

The chain is built from TRBV10-3 and TRBJ2-7, with D maybe TRBD1 (6 bases). Trimming shortened V by 2 bases and J by 4 bases, and 18 bases separated the two germline ends. Germline V gene data show CDR1 as ENHRY and CDR2 as SYGVKD. The CDR3 is 16 residues long. The CDR3 DNA reads TGTGCCATCAGTGAGCTAAACAGGGAGTTGCGGTACGAGCAGTACTTC. Translation: CAISELNRELRYEQYF.

The chain recombines TRBV5-1 with TRBJ2-2; D is perhaps TRBD2 (5 bases). The CDR3 contains 15 residues. In germline, CDR1 is SGHRS, CDR2 YFSETQ. Deletions cut 0 bases from V and 7 bases from J, with 13 bases between. CDR3 sequence reads: CASSLETHRGGELFF. The CDR3 nucleotides read TGCGCCAGCAGCTTGGAGACCCACCGGGGCGGGGAGCTGTTTTTT.

V usage is TRBV27 and J usage is TRBJ2-1; 7 nucleotides align to TRBD1. The V segment lost 10 bases and the J segment 9 bases; nucleotides outside the gene matches: 15. Per germline, CDR1 MNHEY and CDR2 SMNVEV (reference sequence). The CDR3 has 14 amino acids. In DNA, the CDR3 is TGTGCCAACAGGTCCTCGACTAACAGGGGTGAGCAGTTCTTC. Translated, it gives CANRSSTNRGEQFF.

This clonotype was detected a few times. The rearrangement uses TRBV11-2 and TRBJ2-1; tentatively, D is TRBD2 (6 bases). CDR3 size: 14 residues. V lost 5 bases and J 6 bases, leaving 14 bases between the germline ends. Germline V gene lookup returns CDR1 SGHAT and CDR2 FQNNGV. CDR3 sequence (DNA): TGTGCCAGCAGCCGCGGAGGGTCTGGCAATGAGCAGTTCTTC. Translated: CASSRGGSGNEQFF.

The V and J genes are TRBV29-1 and TRBJ2-5; 8 nucleotides line up with TRBD2. J was trimmed by 5 bases and V by 5 bases; bases with no gene match: 10. Germline lookup yields CDR1 SQVTM and CDR2 ANQGSEA. The CDR3 covers 14 residues. The CDR3 is CSVYSGVGWETQYF. The CDR3 DNA reads as TGCAGCGTTTATAGCGGGGTAGGGTGGGAGACCCAGTACTTC.

The rearrangement joins TRBV2 to TRBJ2-1; TRBD2 might be the D (5 bases). The germline V gene encodes CDR1 SNHLY and CDR2 FYNNEI. The ends were cut back, 3 bases at V and 2 bases at J, with 8 bases in the middle. The CDR3 is made up of 14 amino acids. CDR3 amino acids: CASSEELAYNEQFF. CDR3 bases: TGTGCCAGCAGTGAGGAACTAGCCTACAATGAGCAGTTCTTC.

This sequence joins TRBV4-2 and TRBJ2-5; 10 bases map to TRBD2. Germline CDR1 is LGHNA and CDR2 is YNFKEQ. This CDR3 is 18 amino acids long. The junction had 21 bases not matched to a gene; V was cut back by 3 bases and J by 11 bases. CDR3 loop: CASSQHYPSGGYPIEQYF. CDR3 bases: TGTGCCAGCAGCCAGCACTATCCTAGCGGGGGATATCCTATTGAGCAGTACTTC.

This clonotype has just a few counts. The gene calls are TRBV7-2 and TRBJ2-3; tentatively, D is TRBD2 (5 bases). V dropped 5 bases and J dropped 6 bases, with 18 bases sitting between them. In germline, CDR1 is SGHTA, CDR2 FQGNSA. The CDR3 is 15 amino acids. The CDR3 DNA follows: TGTGCCAGCAGCCAATACGGGAATCACGGGGATACGCAGTATTTT. Amino acids: CASSQYGNHGDTQYF. The whole variable domain, filled in from reference TRBV7-2 and TRBJ2-3, reads GAGVSQSPSNKVTEKGKDVELRCDPISGHTALYWYRQSLGQGLEFLIYFQGNSAPDKSGLPSDRFSAERTGGSVSTLTIQRTQQEDSAVYLCASSQYGNHGDTQYFGPGTRLTVL.

The genes are TRBV6-5 and TRBJ2-7; D possibly matches TRBD1 or TRBD2 (5 bases each). With 0 bases removed from V and 3 bases from J, the gap between germline ends came to 9 bases. This CDR3 has 14 amino acids. The germline V gene has CDR1 MNHEY and CDR2 SVGAGI. The CDR3 reads CASSYSEGIYEQYF. The CDR3 DNA is TGTGCCAGCAGTTACTCAGAGGGGATCTACGAGCAGTACTTC.

Regarding this clonotype: A single base separates this from a much larger clone, so it may be a read error. The chain joins TRBV6-6 to TRBJ1-2; D call uncertain. This CDR3 contains 12 residues. Germline V gene data show CDR1 as MNHNY and CDR2 as SVGAGI (reference sequence). The CDR3 DNA reads as TGTGCCAGCAGTCGTGGGAGCTATGGCTCCACCTTC. Protein: CASSRGSYGSTF.

Here the CDR3 DNA reads TGTGCCAGCAGCCTCGGACTAGCGGCACAGTTCTTC. This encodes CASSLGLAAQFF. The chain joins TRBV7-2 to TRBJ2-1; TRBD2 aligns across 10 bases. This CDR3 region has 12 residues. CDR1 SGHTA and CDR2 FQGNSA come from the germline V gene. The ends lost 5 bases at V and 13 bases at J; junction bases unmatched: 5. Full variable domain (outside the CDR3, taken from reference TRBV7-2 and TRBJ2-1): GAGVSQSPSNKVTEKGKDVELRCDPISGHTALYWYRQSLGQGLEFLIYFQGNSAPDKSGLPSDRFSAERTGGSVSTLTIQRTQQEDSAVYLCASSLGLAAQFFGPGTRLTVL.

This clonotype was observed a few times. V gene TRBV27 combines with J gene TRBJ1-6; D gene ambiguous. Trimming pared 0 bases from V and 7 bases from J, leaving 4 bases between. This CDR3 has 13 amino acids. Germline CDR1 is MNHEY and CDR2 is SMNVEV (reference sequence). CDR3 bases: TGTGCCAGCAGTTTATCGCAGAATTCACCCCTCCACTTT. Protein sequence: CASSLSQNSPLHF.

V is TRBV30 and J is TRBJ2-5, with D possibly being TRBD2 (6 bases). The germline gives CDR1 GTSNPN, CDR2 SVGIG (reference sequence). V was shortened by 5 bases and J by 3 bases, with 16 bases between the two germline ends. CDR3 size: 14 residues. CDR3 sequence reads: CAWGRWVTEETQYF. CDR3 in DNA: TGTGCCTGGGGGAGGTGGGTGACAGAAGAGACCCAGTACTTC.

CDR3 sequence: CASSQYPSSYEQYF. The CDR3 DNA sequence: TGTGCCAGCAGCCAGTATCCCAGCTCCTACGAGCAGTACTTC. The chain employs TRBV3-1 and TRBJ2-7; D gene unclear. The CDR3 is made up of 14 amino acids. From germline, CDR1 is LGHDT and CDR2 YNNKEL (reference sequence). Between the trimmed V and J ends, which lost 3 bases and 0 bases, there was a span of 9 bases.

This chain links TRBV15 with TRBJ2-7, with a tentative D call TRBD2 (5 bases). There are 13 residues in the CDR3. Trimming shortened V by 0 bases and J by 7 bases, and 10 bases separated the two germline ends. CDR1 and CDR2 from the germline V gene are LNHNV and YYDKDF (reference sequence). CDR3 loop: CATSRDRGDEQYF. For the CDR3, the DNA is TGTGCCACCAGCAGAGATCGGGGTGATGAGCAGTACTTC.

The rearrangement joins TRBV28 to TRBJ2-7; D tentatively fits TRBD1 or TRBD2 (5 bases each). Germline lookup yields CDR1 MDHEN and CDR2 SYDVKM. The CDR3 loop spans 16 amino acids. The V end lost 4 bases, the J end lost 0 bases, and 16 bases lay between the germline ends. The CDR3 region is CASSSPGTYGSYEQYF. The CDR3 nucleotides are TGTGCCAGCAGTTCGCCCGGGACCTATGGCTCCTACGAGCAGTACTTC.